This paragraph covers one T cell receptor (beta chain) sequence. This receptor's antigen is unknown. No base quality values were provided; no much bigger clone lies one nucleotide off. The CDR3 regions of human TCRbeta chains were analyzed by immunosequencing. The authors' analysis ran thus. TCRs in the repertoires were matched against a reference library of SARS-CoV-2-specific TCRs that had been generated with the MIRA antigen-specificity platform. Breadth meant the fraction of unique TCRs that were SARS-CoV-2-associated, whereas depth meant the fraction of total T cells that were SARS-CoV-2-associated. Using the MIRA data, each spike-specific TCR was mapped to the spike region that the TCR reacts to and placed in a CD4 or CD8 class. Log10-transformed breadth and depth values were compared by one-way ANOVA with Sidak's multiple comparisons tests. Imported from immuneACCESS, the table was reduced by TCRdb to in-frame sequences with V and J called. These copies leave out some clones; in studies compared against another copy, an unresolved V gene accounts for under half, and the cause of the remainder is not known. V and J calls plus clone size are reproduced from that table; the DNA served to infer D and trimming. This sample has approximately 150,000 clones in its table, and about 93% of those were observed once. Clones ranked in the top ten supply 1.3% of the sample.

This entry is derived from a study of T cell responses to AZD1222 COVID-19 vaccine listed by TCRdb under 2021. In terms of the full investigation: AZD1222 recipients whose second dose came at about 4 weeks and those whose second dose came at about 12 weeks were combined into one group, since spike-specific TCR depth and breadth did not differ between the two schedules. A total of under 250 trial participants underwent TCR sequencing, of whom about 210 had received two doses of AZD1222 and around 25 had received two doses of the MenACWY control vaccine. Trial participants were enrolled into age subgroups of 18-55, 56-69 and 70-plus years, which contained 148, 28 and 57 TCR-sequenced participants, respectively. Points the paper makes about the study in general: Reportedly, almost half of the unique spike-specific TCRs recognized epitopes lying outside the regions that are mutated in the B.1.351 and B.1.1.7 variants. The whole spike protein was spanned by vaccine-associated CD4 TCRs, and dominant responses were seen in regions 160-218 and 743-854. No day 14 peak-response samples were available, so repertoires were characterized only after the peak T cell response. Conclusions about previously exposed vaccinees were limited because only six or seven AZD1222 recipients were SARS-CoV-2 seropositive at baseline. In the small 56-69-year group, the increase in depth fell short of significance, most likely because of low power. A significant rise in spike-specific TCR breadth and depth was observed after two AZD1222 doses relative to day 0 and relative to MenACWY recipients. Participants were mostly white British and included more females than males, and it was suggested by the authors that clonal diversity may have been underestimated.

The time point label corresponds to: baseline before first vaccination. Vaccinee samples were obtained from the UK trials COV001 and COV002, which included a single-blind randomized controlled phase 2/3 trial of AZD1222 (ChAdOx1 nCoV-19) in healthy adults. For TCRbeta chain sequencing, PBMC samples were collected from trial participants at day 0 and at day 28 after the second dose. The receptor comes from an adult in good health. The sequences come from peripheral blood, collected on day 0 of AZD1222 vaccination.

The nucleotide sequence reads TGTGCCAGCTCACCAAAAACAGGGTTCCAATACAATGAGCAGTTCTTC. Its protein is CASSPKTGFQYNEQFF. The sequence is built from TRBV18 and TRBJ2-1; a weak D assignment points to TRBD1 (6 bases agree). V is clipped by 2 bases and J by 4 bases, and the sequence between their germline boundaries is 15 bases long. The CDR3, from cysteine to phenylalanine, totals 16 residues. CDR3 DNA only is kept here, 48 bases in frame from base 1. The germline V gene yields KGHSH for CDR1 and LQKENI for CDR2. The variable domain in full, with residues beyond the CDR3 obtained from the reference TRBV18 and TRBJ2-1 genes, is NAGVMQNPRHLVRRRGQEARLRCSPMKGHSHVYWYRQLPEEGLKFMVYLQKENIIDESGMPKERFSAEFPKEGPSILRIQQVVRGDSAAYFCASSPKTGFQYNEQFFGPGTRLTVL.